This T cell receptor (beta chain) was profiled in a study of control samples from healthy donors and cancer patients. This CDR3 has 14 residues. CDR1 is SGHTA, CDR2 FQGNSA, per germline. Trimming at V came to 5 bases and at J to 5 bases, leaving 7 bases not matched to a gene. The repertoire was sequenced with immunoSEQ multiplex PCR; TCRdb's copy has only in-frame clones and lacks some. This sample has about 73,000 clones, with 85% to 95% found just once. Sequenced sample: blood. The TCR comes from a woman aged 40 to 50 in good health. This sequence joins TRBV7-2 and TRBJ2-5; TRBD1 matches 8 bases. The chain's CDR3 is CASSPQGGGETQYF. CDR3 nucleotide sequence: TGTGCCAGCAGCCCACAGGGGGGCGGGGAGACCCAGTACTTC. Combining the CDR3 with reference TRBV7-2 and TRBJ2-5 gives the whole variable domain GAGVSQSPSNKVTEKGKDVELRCDPISGHTALYWYRQSLGQGLEFLIYFQGNSAPDKSGLPSDRFSAERTGGSVSTLTIQRTQQEDSAVYLCASSPQGGGETQYFGPGTRLLVL.